Reported below is one T cell receptor (beta chain). What it binds is unknown. For the second PCR, which ran for about 7 to 12 cycles, a sample-barcoded 5' primer and a J-beta primer mix were used. At least 2.5 million CDR3-containing paired-end reads were obtained per sample. TCRdb used MiXCR to reprocess the 5' RACE reads, holding one entry per CDR3 protein. The data show about 930,000 distinct CDR3 sequences, just under 30% seen once. The sample is drawn from a study of blood T cells in healthy people across ages. Whole-study findings and limits: When one million T cells were used, diversity estimates were thought to be underestimates. The long-lived group displayed more naive CD4+ cells, plus higher diversity, than the aged donors did.

The CDR3 sequence is 14 residues long. CDR1 MNHEY and CDR2 SMNVEV come from the germline V gene (reference sequence). Trimming took 8 bases from V and 7 from J, leaving 18 bases between them. A further study also used this sample, focusing on T cells of mothers and their children. As reported in that work: For unrelated pairs as for related ones, thymic selection shapes TCR recombination output similarly.

Sequenced material: blood. The chain recombines TRBV27 with TRBJ2-1; D might be TRBD2 (7 bases). The clonotype comes from a woman aged 40 to 49 in good health. CDR3: CASAWGGPGNEQFF. The CDR3 bases are TGTGCCAGCGCCTGGGGGGGGCCCGGGAATGAGCAGTTCTTC.